The rows below give T cell receptor beta chains drawn from one sample of a study of cytomegalovirus exposure and HLA in healthy donors. Using immunoSEQ multiplex PCR, the repertoire was profiled, and TCRdb retains in-frame clones only, with some absent. The profile covers 150,000 to 170,000 clones, with more than 70% appearing a single time and around 2.1% taken by the ten largest. The sequenced material came from PBMCs. These TCRs come from a human donor in good health. Both conserved end residues are part of each CDR3. Each record gives: V gene, clone size, D gene, J gene, CDR3 DNA, CDR3 protein. D genes are given only for firm matches. Size values are once, few and many counts, or a class for expanded clones, and some rows have none.

V: TRBV18; size: once; D: TRBD1; J: TRBJ2-5; DNA: TGTGCCAGCTCACCGTCCGGGACAGGCCCAACGCGGTCCCAGTACTTC; CDR3: CASSPSGTGPTRSQYF
V: TRBV5-5; size: NA; D: NA; J: TRBJ2-4; DNA: TGTGCCTCCTGGGGAGGATTAAACATTCAGTACTTC; CDR3: CASWGGLNIQYF
V: TRBV9; size: few; D: TRBD1; J: TRBJ1-2; DNA: TGTGCCAGCAGCGGGACAGGGGACGGGACCTATGGCTACACCTTC; CDR3: CASSGTGDGTYGYTF
V: TRBV27; size: NA; D: TRBD1; J: TRBJ2-7; DNA: TGTGCCAGCAGTCTTAGACCGCTGACAGGGGATTACGAGCAGTACTTC; CDR3: CASSLRPLTGDYEQYF
V: TRBV18; size: NA; D: TRBD1; J: TRBJ1-6; DNA: TGTGCCAGCTCACCACCGACAGGGGAAAGTTCACCCCTCCACTTT; CDR3: CASSPPTGESSPLHF
V: TRBV7-3; size: NA; D: NA; J: TRBJ2-1; DNA: TGTGCCAGCAGCTCCTCGGGACTTCCATACAATGAGCAGTTCTTC; CDR3: CASSSSGLPYNEQFF
V: TRBV9; size: NA; D: NA; J: TRBJ1-2; DNA: TGTGCCAGCAGCGCCGGCGGAGTCGGCTACACCTTC; CDR3: CASSAGGVGYTF
V: TRBV4-1; size: NA; D: TRBD1; J: TRBJ2-7; DNA: TGCGCCAGCAGCCGGGACAGGGGGTTTTACGAGCAGTACTTC; CDR3: CASSRDRGFYEQYF
V: TRBV19; size: NA; D: NA; J: TRBJ2-5; DNA: TGTGCCAGTAGTGTCTCGGTGCCCCCGGGGGAGACCCAGTACTTC; CDR3: CASSVSVPPGETQYF
V: TRBV7-2; size: NA; D: TRBD1; J: TRBJ1-1; DNA: TGTGCCAGCACCAGGGACAGGGGGCACACTGAAGCTTTCTTT; CDR3: CASTRDRGHTEAFF
V: TRBV5-1; size: NA; D: TRBD1; J: TRBJ2-7; DNA: TGCGCCAGCAGGAGGCAGGGGGCGAGTGAGCAGTACTTC; CDR3: CASRRQGASEQYF
V: TRBV27; size: NA; D: NA; J: TRBJ1-1; DNA: TGTGCCAGCAGTCCCAGGGGTTCTGGCACTGAAGCTTTCTTT; CDR3: CASSPRGSGTEAFF
V: TRBV5-1; size: NA; D: TRBD1; J: TRBJ1-2; DNA: TGCGCCAGCAGCTTCGACAGGGTTGATGGCTACACCTTC; CDR3: CASSFDRVDGYTF
V: TRBV15; size: once; D: NA; J: TRBJ1-1; DNA: TGTGCCACCAGCAGAGAAGTCAGAAGTGTGTACACTGAAGCTTTCTTT; CDR3: CATSREVRSVYTEAFF
V: TRBV27; size: NA; D: NA; J: TRBJ2-3; DNA: TGTGCCAGCAGTCTCGGACTCGGCACCTATACGCAGTATTTT; CDR3: CASSLGLGTYTQYF
V: TRBV2; size: NA; D: NA; J: TRBJ1-5; DNA: TGTGCCAGCAGGGGGGAGGTGGGTCAGCCCCAGCATTTT; CDR3: CASRGEVGQPQHF
V: TRBV7-3; size: NA; D: TRBD1; J: TRBJ2-2; DNA: TGTGCCAGCAGTTCCGGGACAGGGACCCTGACCGGGGAGCTGTTTTTT; CDR3: CASSSGTGTLTGELFF
V: TRBV5-4; size: once; D: NA; J: TRBJ2-3; DNA: TGTGCCAGCAGCTGGGACAACACAGATACGCAGTATTTT; CDR3: CASSWDNTDTQYF
V: TRBV7-6; size: NA; D: NA; J: TRBJ2-1; DNA: TGTGCCAGCAGCCCTAGACGGAGCTCCTACAATGAGCAGTTCTTC; CDR3: CASSPRRSSYNEQFF
V: TRBV5-6; size: NA; D: TRBD1; J: TRBJ1-5; DNA: TGTGCCAGCAGTGTGACAGGGGACAATCAGCCCCAGCATTTT; CDR3: CASSVTGDNQPQHF
V: TRBV18; size: NA; D: TRBD1; J: TRBJ1-1; DNA: TGTGCCAGCTCACCATCAAAACAGGGGAGGAACACTGAAGCTTTCTTT; CDR3: CASSPSKQGRNTEAFF
V: TRBV20-1; size: NA; D: NA; J: TRBJ2-1; DNA: TGCAGTGCTGCCAAACTGGATGAGCAGTTCTTC; CDR3: CSAAKLDEQFF
V: TRBV18; size: NA; D: NA; J: TRBJ2-1; DNA: TGTGCCAGCTCACCAACCAGCTACAATGAGCAGTTCTTC; CDR3: CASSPTSYNEQFF
V: TRBV19; size: NA; D: TRBD1; J: TRBJ2-3; DNA: TGTGCCAGTAGCCTATACAGGGGAATCGCAGATACGCAGTATTTT; CDR3: CASSLYRGIADTQYF
V: TRBV9; size: NA; D: NA; J: TRBJ2-2; DNA: TGTGCCAGCAGTGTGGTCGGAGAAGCCGGGGAGCTGTTTTTT; CDR3: CASSVVGEAGELFF
V: TRBV5-1; size: NA; D: TRBD1; J: TRBJ1-2; DNA: TGCGCCAGCAGCCCGGAGACAGGGAGTGGGTACTATGGCTACACCTTC; CDR3: CASSPETGSGYYGYTF
V: TRBV5-4; size: NA; D: TRBD1; J: TRBJ2-7; DNA: TGTGCCAGCAGGGACAGGGCCGTTCGTACCGAGCAGTACTTC; CDR3: CASRDRAVRTEQYF
V: TRBV5-1; size: NA; D: NA; J: TRBJ2-3; DNA: TGCGCCAGCAGAATCCGAGGGTCGGGCACAGATACGCAGTATTTT; CDR3: CASRIRGSGTDTQYF
V: TRBV6-4; size: few; D: TRBD2; J: TRBJ2-1; DNA: TGTGCCAGCAGTGACTCTAGCGGGAGTATCTATGAGCAGTTCTTC; CDR3: CASSDSSGSIYEQFF
V: TRBV15; size: once; D: TRBD2; J: TRBJ2-7; DNA: TGTGCCACCAGCAGAGGACTAGCGGAAACCTACGAGCAGTACTTC; CDR3: CATSRGLAETYEQYF
V: TRBV6-6; size: NA; D: TRBD1; J: TRBJ2-4; DNA: TGTGCCAGCAGTCCAACGCCGGGACAGGGGGCACGTCAGTACTTC; CDR3: CASSPTPGQGARQYF
V: TRBV5-6; size: NA; D: NA; J: TRBJ2-5; DNA: TGTGCCAGCAGCTTGGAACTAGCAGAGACCCAGTACTTC; CDR3: CASSLELAETQYF
V: TRBV4-1; size: NA; D: TRBD2; J: TRBJ2-1; DNA: TGCGCCAGCAGCCGACTCAACCCCGGGACTAGCGGGAGTCACAATGAGCAGTTCTTC; CDR3: CASSRLNPGTSGSHNEQFF
V: TRBV5-1; size: NA; D: NA; J: TRBJ2-1; DNA: TGCGCCAGCAGCTTCTCACTCGACAATGAGCAGTTCTTC; CDR3: CASSFSLDNEQFF
V: TRBV7-3; size: NA; D: NA; J: TRBJ2-7; DNA: TGTGCCAGCAGCTTAAAGACGGGGGACTGGTCCTACGAGCAGTACTTC; CDR3: CASSLKTGDWSYEQYF
V: TRBV10-3; size: NA; D: NA; J: TRBJ1-6; DNA: TGTGCCATCAGTGAGGGCCAGGTTGGTTCACCCCTCCACTTT; CDR3: CAISEGQVGSPLHF
V: TRBV7-9; size: NA; D: NA; J: TRBJ1-1; DNA: TGTGCCAGCAGCTTAGCGCGGCAAACCCCTCAAGAAGCTTTCTTT; CDR3: CASSLARQTPQEAFF
V: TRBV19; size: NA; D: NA; J: TRBJ1-2; DNA: TGTGCCAGTAGAAAATCCGGGTATAGTGGCTACACCTTC; CDR3: CASRKSGYSGYTF
V: TRBV21-1; size: NA; D: NA; J: TRBJ2-1; DNA: TGTGCCAGCAGCCGACGGGTGGCTATAATCTACAATGAGCAGTTCTTC; CDR3: CASSRRVAIIYNEQFF
V: TRBV27; size: once; D: NA; J: TRBJ2-5; DNA: TGTGCCAGCAGTTCATACAGGGACCTACCAGAGACCCAGTACTTC; CDR3: CASSSYRDLPETQYF
V: TRBV9; size: NA; D: TRBD1; J: TRBJ1-5; DNA: TGTGCCAGCAGTGCAACAGGGGTAAGCAATCAGCCCCAGCATTTT; CDR3: CASSATGVSNQPQHF
V: TRBV2; size: once; D: TRBD1; J: TRBJ2-5; DNA: TGTGCCAGCAGGGGGACAGGGGGAGAGACCCAGTACTTC; CDR3: CASRGTGGETQYF
V: TRBV7-9; size: NA; D: TRBD1; J: TRBJ1-4; DNA: TGTGCCACCCGACAGGGCCTTCATGAAAAACTGTTTTTT; CDR3: CATRQGLHEKLFF
V: TRBV7-2; size: NA; D: TRBD1; J: TRBJ2-7; DNA: TGTGCCAGCAGCTTACGGACAGGGGGCTCCTACGAGCAGTACTTC; CDR3: CASSLRTGGSYEQYF
V: TRBV4-1; size: NA; D: TRBD1; J: TRBJ2-1; DNA: TGCGCCAGCAGCCAAGTCCCAGGGGGCCATCTCAATGAGCAGTTCTTC; CDR3: CASSQVPGGHLNEQFF